Below, 3 T cell receptor beta chains from the same sample are listed, as sequenced in a study of T cells in Graves' hyperthyroidism and ophthalmopathy. RNA transcripts served as the template for amplifying TCR beta CDR3 regions. RT-PCR in the first round (using the HTBI primer set) targeted the TCR CDR3. One entry per CDR3 protein results from TCRdb running MiXCR on the multiplex PCR reads. The table includes around 300,000 distinct CDR3 sequences, roughly 14% detected once. The material sequenced was blood. All receptors derive from a woman aged 25 to 39 with Graves' hyperthyroidism that later progressed to Graves' ophthalmopathy.

This clonotype turned up a few times. The V gene is TRBV20-1, the J gene TRBJ2-5; 11 positions agree with TRBD1. The CDR3 contains 11 residues. CDR1 and CDR2 from the germline V gene are DFQATT and SNEGSKA (reference sequence). V trimming: 6 bases; J trimming: 13 bases; junction bases outside the gene matches: 7. The CDR3 DNA follows: TGCAGTGCAAACCGGGACAGGGGGTCGTACTTC. Translating it yields CSANRDRGSYF.

This clonotype showed up many times. The chain joins TRBV6-2 or TRBV6-3 to TRBJ2-2; 7 nucleotides match TRBD2. The CDR3 spans 14 residues. Germline V gives CDR1 MNHEY, CDR2 SVGEGT. The V gene end was trimmed by 10 bases and the J gene end by 2 bases; junction bases not matched to a gene: 7. The CDR3: CATTLAENTGELFF. Here the CDR3 DNA reads TGTGCCACCACTCTAGCGGAAAACACCGGGGAGCTGTTTTTT.

There are many counts of this clonotype. The chain joins TRBV11-3 to TRBJ2-3, with D possibly TRBD2 on 6 matching bases. CDR1 is SGHNT, CDR2 YENEEA, per germline. The V end was cut by 5 bases, the J end by 2 bases, with 20 bases between. The CDR3 is made up of 17 amino acids. The CDR3 sequence is CASSNVQGAGFTDTQYF. The CDR3 nucleotides are TGTGCCAGCAGCAATGTGCAGGGCGCGGGGTTCACAGATACGCAGTATTTT. Full variable domain (missing parts from reference TRBV11-3 and TRBJ2-3): EAGVVQSPRYKIIEKKQPVAFWCNPISGHNTLYWYLQNLGQGPELLIRYENEEAVDDSQLPKDRFSAERLKGVDSTLKIQPAELGDSAVYLCASSNVQGAGFTDTQYFGPGTRLTVL.